The T cell receptor beta chain described here comes from a study of T cell clones after liver transplantation. The overall study: Patients counted as tolerant after at least one year off all immunosuppression, enzymes not exceeding twice normal. Points from the study as a whole: In most of the 8 subjects, circulating graft-donor-reactive CD4 TCRbeta sequences fell significantly after transplant.

Unstimulated PBMCs were sorted into CD3+CD4+ and CD3+CD8+ populations. Worth noting for this clone: Its target is not known.

The CDR3 totals 15 residues. Trimming took off 4 bases at V and 0 bases at J, with 10 bases between the two ends. Germline V CDR1 and CDR2: MNHNY, SVGAGI (reference sequence). Clones were read by immunoSEQ multiplex PCR, and TCRdb kept only the in-frame ones, dropping some. The sample holds around 120,000 clones, 90% seen once. This sequence was found in a human patient who received a liver transplant. Some of the T cells might come from the graft donor. Sequenced here: CD4+ T cells from blood, sampled 12 months after liver transplant. The J gene is TRBJ1-3, the V gene TRBV6-6; D gene uncertain. The CDR3 spells CASSSPTNSGNTIYF. CDR3 DNA: TGTGCCAGCAGTTCCCCGACGAACTCTGGAAACACCATATATTTT.